This T cell receptor beta chain was identified during a study of blood T cell repertoires in COVID-19. Overall study context: Italy, Spain and the United States were the sources of the convalescent and acute COVID-19 samples. In each case, the material was cDNA or gDNA derived from T cells, B-cell-depleted T cells, or PBMCs.

Original methodology: Reference gene primers were amplified, and this amplification served to estimate nucleated cell counts. The protocol was immunoSEQ multiplex PCR, while the TCRdb copy is restricted to in-frame clones and leaves out a portion. D and trimming were read from the DNA, whereas the V and J calls and clone size are those reported in that table. The top ten hold roughly a tenth of the sample, which has under 300,000 clones, approximately 83% seen once. Germline values: CDR1 SGHNT, CDR2 YYREEE (reference sequence). V gave up 0 bases and J gave up 6 bases, with 13 bases separating them. The CDR3 length is 14 residues.

V usage is TRBV5-4 and J usage is TRBJ2-7; weak D call: TRBD2 (6 bases). The material sequenced was peripheral blood. The TCR originated in a woman older than 75 with acute or convalescent COVID-19. The CDR3 here is CASSLDLLAPEQYF. The CDR3 nucleotides are TGTGCCAGCAGCTTGGATTTACTAGCACCCGAGCAGTACTTC.